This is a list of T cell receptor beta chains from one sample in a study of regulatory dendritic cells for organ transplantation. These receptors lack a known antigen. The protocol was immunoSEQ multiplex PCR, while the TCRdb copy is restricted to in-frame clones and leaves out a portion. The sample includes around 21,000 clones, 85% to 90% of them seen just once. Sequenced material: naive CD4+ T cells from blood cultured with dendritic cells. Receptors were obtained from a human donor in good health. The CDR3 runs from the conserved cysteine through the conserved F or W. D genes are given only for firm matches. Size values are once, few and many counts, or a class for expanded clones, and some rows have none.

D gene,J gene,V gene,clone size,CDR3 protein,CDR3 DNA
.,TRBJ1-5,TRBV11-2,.,CASSLGSGDNQPQHF,TGTGCCAGCAGCTTAGGAAGCGGCGACAATCAGCCCCAGCATTTT
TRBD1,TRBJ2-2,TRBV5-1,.,CASSLTQGSTGELFF,TGCGCCAGCAGCTTGACACAGGGGAGCACCGGGGAGCTGTTTTTT
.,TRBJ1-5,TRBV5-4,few,CASSLGGQSQPQHF,TGTGCCAGCAGCTTAGGGGGTCAGAGTCAGCCCCAGCATTTT
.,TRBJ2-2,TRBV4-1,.,CASSRLPSTGELFF,TGCGCCAGCAGCCGGCTCCCATCCACCGGGGAGCTGTTTTTT
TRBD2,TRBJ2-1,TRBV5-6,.,CASSPRLYVASGSYNEQFF,TGTGCCAGCAGCCCCAGACTGTACGTAGCTAGCGGATCCTACAATGAGCAGTTCTTC
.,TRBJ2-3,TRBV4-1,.,CASSLLGGITDTQYF,TGCGCCAGCAGCCTCCTCGGGGGTATCACAGATACGCAGTATTTT
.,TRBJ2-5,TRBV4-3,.,CASSQSQGLRETQYF,TGCGCCAGCAGCCAATCACAGGGACTCAGGGAGACCCAGTACTTC
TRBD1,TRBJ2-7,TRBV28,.,CASSWGWDRLTYEQYF,TGTGCCAGCAGCTGGGGGTGGGACAGACTTACCTACGAGCAGTACTTC
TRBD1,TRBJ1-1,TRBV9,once,CASSPIQGARDTEAFF,TGTGCCAGCAGCCCGATCCAGGGGGCGCGGGACACTGAAGCTTTCTTT
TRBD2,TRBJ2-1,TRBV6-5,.,CASSRESKNEQFF,TGTGCCAGTTCGCGGGAGAGTAAGAATGAGCAGTTCTTC
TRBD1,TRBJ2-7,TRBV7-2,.,CASSRPDRAYEQYF,TGTGCCAGCAGCCGCCCGGACAGGGCCTACGAGCAGTACTTC